The clone carrying this T cell receptor (beta chain) was recorded a few times. This sample was taken from a study of patients and donors after allogeneic stem cell transplantation. TCRdb reanalysed the RT-PCR reads using MiXCR and keeps one entry per CDR3 protein. Here the sample spans about a million distinct CDR3 sequences, about 20% being singletons. V dropped 2 bases and J dropped 0 bases, with 13 bases sitting between them. The CDR3 is made up of 16 amino acids. From germline, CDR1 is DFQATT and CDR2 SNEGSKA (reference sequence). V is TRBV20-1 and J is TRBJ2-2, with D possibly TRBD2 on 6 matching bases. The sequencing sample was made of blood, either unsorted or a sorted T cell fraction (not recorded which). The source of this sequence is a human donor who was either an allogeneic HSCT recipient or a stem cell or donor lymphocyte infusion donor (not recorded which). It is not recorded whose cells these are; they may come from a transplant donor. CDR3 nucleotides: TGCAGTGCTAGACAGGGACTTAACGCGAACACCGGGGAGCTGTTTTTT. The encoded protein is CSARQGLNANTGELFF.